This T cell receptor (beta chain) derives from a study of blood T cell repertoires in COVID-19. Study as a whole: Both acute and convalescent COVID-19 samples were obtained from the United States, Italy and Spain.

The CDR3 covers 14 residues. CDR1 KGHSH and CDR2 LQKENI come from the germline V gene. V gave up 4 bases and J gave up 7 bases; unmatched junction bases: 4. The authors' processing: Amplified reference gene primers provided the basis for estimating nucleated cell counts. Method: immunoSEQ multiplex PCR; TCRdb's copy keeps in-frame clones and lacks some. V, J and clone size are those of that table, while D and trimming were read from the DNA. In the table there are roughly 80,000 clones, around 82% of which are singletons. The receptor's source is a human donor in a cohort sampled during active COVID-19. Sequenced sample: peripheral blood. V gene TRBV18 combines with J gene TRBJ1-4; 9 nucleotides line up with TRBD1. The CDR3 nucleotides read TGTGCCAGCTCACTTGGACAGGGGTCTGAAAAACTGTTTTTT. Its protein is CASSLGQGSEKLFF.